Below are 32 T cell receptor beta chains sequenced from a single sample in a study of identical twins. TCRdb reprocessed the 5' RACE reads with MiXCR, giving one entry per CDR3 protein. The sample consists of about 660,000 distinct CDR3 sequences, roughly 8% of them appearing once. This same sample was also taken into another study, of yellow fever vaccine responses in identical twins.

Specimen: PBMCs. Every receptor here comes from a woman aged 18-35 years in good health.

This chain uses TRBV12-3 or TRBV12-4 with TRBJ2-3, with a tentative D call TRBD1 (6 bases). The CDR3 runs 17 residues. Trimming stripped 6 bases from V and 5 bases from J, with 24 bases between. CDR3: CASSLPLSRGRGDTQYF. CDR3 DNA: TGTGCCAGCAGCTTACCATTATCCCGGGGCAGGGGAGATACGCAGTATTTT.

The chain is built from TRBV7-2 and TRBJ1-2; D perhaps matches TRBD1 (6 bases). CDR1 is SGHTA, CDR2 FQGNSA, per germline. The CDR3 consists of 15 residues. Trimming removed 2 bases from V and 4 bases from J, with 14 bases in between. CDR3 coding DNA: TGTGCCAGCAGCTTATCGCTGGGGGCAGGCTATGGCTACACCTTC. Residues: CASSLSLGAGYGYTF.

This clonotype was seen a handful of times. The chain links TRBV19 to TRBJ1-5; TRBD1 matches at 7 bases. Germline V lookup: CDR1 LNHDA, CDR2 SQIVND (reference sequence). V gave up 5 bases and J gave up 0 bases; unmatched junction bases: 4. The CDR3 covers 15 residues. The CDR3 DNA follows: TGTGCCAGTAGTGGGACAGCGACTAGCAATCAGCCCCAGCATTTT. Translating it yields CASSGTATSNQPQHF.

V is TRBV27 and J is TRBJ2-5; D is perhaps TRBD1 or TRBD2 (6 bases each). This CDR3 region has 15 residues. V was clipped by 6 bases and J by 4 bases, with 18 bases between them. Looked up from germline, CDR1 is MNHEY and CDR2 is SMNVEV (reference sequence). CDR3 nucleotides: TGTGCCAGCAGAAGGGGGGAGAGGGCGGGAGAGACCCAGTACTTC. It yields the protein CASRRGERAGETQYF.

This clonotype was seen a few times. This chain connects TRBV3-1 to TRBJ2-1; tentative D call: TRBD1 (6 bases). The CDR3 sequence is 15 residues long. Between the trimmed V and J ends, which lost 0 bases and 5 bases, there was a span of 11 bases. CDR1 LGHDT and CDR2 YNNKEL come from the germline V gene (reference sequence). Here the CDR3 DNA reads TGTGCCAGCAGCCAAGATTGGACAGAAAACAATGAGCAGTTCTTC. This codes for CASSQDWTENNEQFF.

This clonotype was recorded at least ten times. The CDR3: CAIKKGVTDTQYF. In nucleotides, the CDR3 is TGTGCCATCAAAAAGGGAGTCACAGATACGCAGTATTTT. The V gene is TRBV10-3, the J gene TRBJ2-3; a weak D match, TRBD2 (5 bases). The V and J ends lost 7 bases and 2 bases respectively, with 10 bases between them. This CDR3 spans 13 amino acids. Germline V gene data show CDR1 as ENHRY and CDR2 as SYGVKD.

This chain uses TRBV18 with TRBJ2-6; D uncertain. With 4 bases removed from V and 4 bases from J, the gap between germline ends came to 11 bases. Germline CDR1 and CDR2: KGHSH and LQKENI. This CDR3 region has 15 residues. This CDR3 is CASSLRLGGANVLTF. The CDR3, as DNA: TGTGCCAGCTCACTCAGACTGGGGGGGGCCAACGTCCTGACTTTC.

The rearrangement uses TRBV5-1 and TRBJ2-3, with D possibly TRBD2 on 7 matching bases. CDR3 size: 15 residues. Trimming removed 2 bases at V and 4 bases at J, with 14 bases between. In germline, CDR1 is SGHRS, CDR2 YFSETQ. CDR3 coding DNA: TGCGCCAGCAGCTTTGGGGGGGGGCTCGCAGATACGCAGTATTTT. It translates to CASSFGGGLADTQYF. The full variable domain, in which reference TRBV5-1 and TRBJ2-3 provide the parts outside the CDR3, is KAGVTQTPRYLIKTRGQQVTLSCSPISGHRSVSWYQQTPGQGLQFLFEYFSETQRNKGNFPGRFSGRQFSNSRSEMNVSTLELGDSALYLCASSFGGGLADTQYFGPGTRLTVL.

This chain joins TRBV27 and TRBJ2-7; D not resolved. Trimming took off 4 bases at V and 4 bases at J, with 14 bases between the two ends. The CDR3 has 14 residues. CDR1 is MNHEY, CDR2 SMNVEV, per germline (reference sequence). The CDR3 loop is CASSYGPPGYEQYF. CDR3 DNA sequence: TGTGCCAGCAGTTACGGGCCTCCCGGGTACGAGCAGTACTTC.

Turning to this clonotype: The junction and the germline gene differ at one end; a read error may be behind it. This CDR3 is CRATTRRVYEQYF. The CDR3 coding sequence is TGCAGAGCTACCACGAGGCGGGTCTACGAGCAGTACTTC. V usage is TRBV20-1 and J usage is TRBJ2-7; perhaps TRBD2 as D (5 bases). Germline assignment: CDR1 DFQATT and CDR2 SNEGSKA (reference sequence). CDR3 length equals 13 residues.

The chain carries TRBV6-6 and TRBJ1-1; possibly TRBD1 for D (6 bases). The CDR3 length is 12 residues. The V and J ends lost 7 bases and 4 bases respectively, with 10 bases between them. In germline, CDR1 is MNHNY, CDR2 SVGAGI (reference sequence). CDR3 residues: CASKLQGTEAFF. The CDR3 DNA is TGTGCCAGCAAGTTACAGGGCACTGAAGCTTTCTTT.

This clonotype was picked up a small number of times. This chain joins TRBV20-1 and TRBJ2-1; either TRBD1 or TRBD2 may fit D (5 bases each). V was pared by 6 bases and J by 3 bases, with 21 bases between. CDR1 and CDR2 from the germline V gene are DFQATT and SNEGSKA (reference sequence). The CDR3 runs to 16 residues. CDR3 residues: CSADRQLGDLYNEQFF. The CDR3 nucleotides are TGCAGTGCGGATCGACAGTTGGGGGATCTCTACAATGAGCAGTTCTTC.

The chain employs TRBV3-1 and TRBJ2-3; 7 bases fit TRBD2. Trimming took 5 bases from V and 6 from J; bases not matched to a gene: 23. The CDR3 totals 19 residues. Germline V gene sequence: CDR1 LGHDT, CDR2 YNNKEL (reference sequence). CDR3 sequence reads: CASSAGTTEPRISMDTQYF. CDR3 nucleotides: TGTGCCAGCAGCGCCGGGACTACCGAACCCCGGATTTCGATGGATACGCAGTATTTT.

The rearrangement uses TRBV11-2 and TRBJ2-1; D unclear. CDR1 is SGHAT, CDR2 FQNNGV, per germline. Trimming shortened V by 5 bases and J by 9 bases, and 8 bases separated the two germline ends. This CDR3 spans 11 amino acids. For the CDR3, the DNA is TGTGCCAGCAGCCCCTTGCGTGAGCAGTTCTTC. This gives the protein CASSPLREQFF.

This clonotype was observed at least ten times. This sequence joins TRBV20-1 and TRBJ1-4, with D perhaps matching TRBD1 (6 bases). From germline, CDR1 is DFQATT and CDR2 SNEGSKA (reference sequence). This CDR3 spans 13 amino acids. This CDR3 reads CSTWVGQGKKLFF. In DNA form, the CDR3 reads TGCAGCACATGGGTGGGGCAGGGGAAAAAACTGTTTTTT.

There are a few counts of this clonotype. V and J are TRBV7-9 and TRBJ2-7; the D gene is possibly TRBD1 (6 bases). The germline V gene has CDR1 SEHNR and CDR2 FQNEAQ (reference sequence). The CDR3 contains 12 residues. Trimming removed 11 bases from V and 0 bases from J, with 11 bases in between. The chain's CDR3 is CASRDTSYEQYF. In DNA, the CDR3 is TGTGCCTCCCGGGACACCTCCTACGAGCAGTACTTC.

The chain joins TRBV7-3 to TRBJ2-6; no clear D gene. The CDR3 loop spans 16 amino acids. V was cut by 5 bases and J by 0 bases, with 11 bases left in between. CDR1 and CDR2 (germline): SGHTA, FQGTGA. The CDR3 is CASSSLMSSGANVLTF. The CDR3 coding sequence is TGTGCCAGCAGCAGTCTCATGAGCTCTGGGGCCAACGTCCTGACTTTC.

There are many counts of this clonotype. The V and J genes are TRBV29-1 and TRBJ2-7; no firm D call. V gave up 3 bases and J gave up 2 bases, with 14 bases separating them. CDR1 SQVTM and CDR2 ANQGSEA come from the germline V gene. The CDR3 is 14 residues long. The CDR3 DNA reads as TGCAGCGTTGATGCACCCGAAGGACCCTACGAGCAGTACTTC. Protein sequence: CSVDAPEGPYEQYF.

The chain has TRBV6-2 or TRBV6-3 and TRBJ2-1; TRBD2 agrees at 10 bases. Germline V gene sequence: CDR1 MNHEY, CDR2 SVGEGT. Trimming took 6 bases from V and 4 from J; bases not matched to a gene: 9. The CDR3 is 16 residues long. This CDR3 reads CASRNDSGRLYNEQFF. For the CDR3, the DNA is TGTGCCAGCAGAAATGATAGCGGGAGGCTTTACAATGAGCAGTTCTTC.

This clonotype was seen many times. The chain joins TRBV12-3 or TRBV12-4 to TRBJ2-1; 11 bases agree with TRBD2. Trimming took 10 bases from V and 10 from J; bases not matched to a gene: 9. This CDR3 has 13 amino acids. This CDR3 reads CATTSTSGVEQFF. The CDR3 DNA reads as TGTGCCACTACCTCGACTAGCGGGGTGGAGCAGTTCTTC.

This clonotype was counted a few times. This chain uses TRBV5-1 with TRBJ2-5; TRBD2 might be the D (6 bases). The CDR3 length is 14 residues. V lost 2 bases and J 2 bases, leaving 10 bases between the germline ends. Germline loops: CDR1 SGHRS, CDR2 YFSETQ. This chain's CDR3 is CASSFGREQETQYF. The CDR3 DNA sequence: TGCGCCAGCAGCTTTGGGCGGGAACAAGAGACCCAGTACTTC.

The V call is TRBV10-3, the J call TRBJ2-3, with D perhaps matching TRBD1 (6 bases). The CDR3 covers 14 residues. Trimming pared 6 bases from V and 6 bases from J, leaving 16 bases between. The germline V gene has CDR1 ENHRY and CDR2 SYGVKD. CDR3 sequence (DNA): TGTGCCATCAGGGATAGGGACACGCATGATACGCAGTATTTT. Translated, it gives CAIRDRDTHDTQYF.

The chain uses TRBV28 and TRBJ2-3; D tentatively reads TRBD1 or TRBD2 (6 bases each). The CDR3 totals 15 residues. The V gene's germline CDR1 is MDHEN and CDR2 SYDVKM. Trimming removed 6 bases at V and 5 bases at J, with 18 bases between. The CDR3 DNA sequence: TGTGCCAGCAGGGGATGGGGGGCGCTAGTAGATACGCAGTATTTT. Its protein is CASRGWGALVDTQYF.

This clonotype was found many times. The V and J genes are TRBV20-1 and TRBJ1-1, with D perhaps TRBD1 (5 bases). Germline V gene lookup returns CDR1 DFQATT and CDR2 SNEGSKA (reference sequence). This CDR3 has 13 residues. Trimming left V 6 bases short and J 3 bases short, with 14 bases between. CDR3 protein: CSARVGGDTEAFF. The CDR3 DNA sequence: TGCAGTGCCCGCGTTGGGGGGGACACTGAAGCTTTCTTT.

The sample holds many counts of this clonotype. V usage is TRBV6-1 and J usage is TRBJ2-3, with a weak D call TRBD1 (7 bases). Germline CDR1 MNHNS, CDR2 SASEGT. The CDR3 loop spans 15 amino acids. Trimming left V 8 bases short and J 2 bases short, with 17 bases between. CDR3 loop: CASATGRYSTDTQYF. DNA of the CDR3: TGTGCCAGCGCGACAGGGAGGTATTCCACAGATACGCAGTATTTT.

The chain employs TRBV20-1 and TRBJ1-1; unclear D gene. The CDR3 has 15 residues. Germline CDR1 and CDR2: DFQATT and SNEGSKA (reference sequence). V was cut by 2 bases and J by 1 base, with 14 bases left in between. CDR3 protein: CSARLPGSSNTEAFF. DNA of the CDR3: TGCAGTGCTAGACTCCCGGGAAGTTCGAACACTGAAGCTTTCTTT.

This clonotype was seen only a few times. The chain employs TRBV2 and TRBJ2-5; TRBD1 matches 7 bases. Per the germline V gene, CDR1 is SNHLY and CDR2 is FYNNEI. This CDR3 region has 14 residues. V was clipped by 4 bases and J by 0 bases; unmatched bases: 2. CDR3 nucleotides: TGTGCCAGCAGTGTGACAGGGTACCAAGAGACCCAGTACTTC. It translates to CASSVTGYQETQYF.

The V gene is TRBV6-2 or TRBV6-3, the J gene TRBJ2-3, with 7 bases identical to TRBD2. The V and J ends lost 6 bases and 3 bases, in that order; junction bases with no gene match: 12. The CDR3 runs to 16 residues. Germline CDR1 is MNHEY and CDR2 is SVGEGT. DNA of the CDR3: TGTGCCAGCAGCTACCGGAGTCGGGGGGTTACAGATACGCAGTATTTT. Translation gives CASSYRSRGVTDTQYF.

This clonotype was detected many times. The CDR3 sequence is CSVVRLAGSYEQYF. CDR3 sequence (DNA): TGCAGCGTTGTTAGGCTAGCGGGCTCCTACGAGCAGTACTTC. The genes are TRBV29-1 and TRBJ2-7; 8 nucleotides match TRBD2. V trimming: 4 bases; J trimming: 0 bases; junction bases outside the gene matches: 5. The germline gives CDR1 SQVTM, CDR2 ANQGSEA. CDR3 length: 14 amino acids.

This clonotype was observed a few times. The V gene is TRBV2, the J gene TRBJ2-1, with 7 bases lining up with TRBD2. V lost 7 bases, J lost 7 bases, and 7 bases stayed unmatched. Germline CDR1 reads SNHLY; CDR2 reads FYNNEI. CDR3 size: 13 residues. CDR3 sequence reads: CASKWLAANEQFF. For the CDR3, the DNA is TGTGCCAGCAAATGGCTAGCGGCTAATGAGCAGTTCTTC.

The table lists this clonotype with a few counts. The chain couples TRBV5-1 to TRBJ2-4, with a possible D match to TRBD2 (5 bases). V gave up 1 base and J gave up 8 bases, with 10 bases separating them. This CDR3 has 13 residues. Germline V gene lookup returns CDR1 SGHRS and CDR2 YFSETQ. CDR3: CASSLYGVDIQYF. The CDR3 bases are TGCGCCAGCAGCTTGTACGGGGTGGACATTCAGTACTTC.

V and J are TRBV10-3 and TRBJ2-3; D unclear. Germline loops: CDR1 ENHRY, CDR2 SYGVKD. V lost 5 bases, J lost 1 base, and 16 bases lay in between. There are 16 residues in the CDR3. CDR3 residues: CAISTLLGSGTDTQYF. CDR3 bases: TGTGCCATCAGTACACTCCTGGGGTCTGGCACAGATACGCAGTATTTT.